This TCR beta chain was observed in a study of T-cell memory formation after mild COVID-19. Broader study findings: Pre-infection memory contained some responding clones, which suggested that cross-reactive memory had joined.

CDR3 length: 15 amino acids. CDR1 and CDR2 from the germline V gene are PRHDT and FYEKMQ (reference sequence). The V and J ends lost 5 bases and 6 bases respectively, with 20 bases between them. TCRdb re-called the 5' RACE reads through MiXCR, storing one row per CDR3 protein. The sample holds around 200,000 distinct CDR3 sequences, roughly a tenth seen once. Note on this clonotype: Its specificity is unknown.

This chain uses TRBV13 with TRBJ2-7; possibly TRBD1 or TRBD2 for D (5 bases each). The clonotype originates from a young man who had mild COVID-19 (a few samples of this study predate the infection). Cell type and time point are not known. The sample was PBMCs or a T cell subset sorted from them (not recorded which). CDR3: CASSRSLGRVGEQYF. CDR3 bases: TGTGCCAGCAGCCGATCCCTGGGACGGGTCGGCGAGCAGTACTTC. The whole variable domain, filled in from reference TRBV13 and TRBJ2-7, reads AAGVIQSPRHLIKEKRETATLKCYPIPRHDTVYWYQQGPGQDPQFLISFYEKMQSDKGSIPDRFSAQQFSDYHSELNMSSLELGDSALYFCASSRSLGRVGEQYFGPGTRLTVT.